The rows below give T cell receptor beta chains drawn from one sample of a study of CD8 T cells in ankylosing spondylitis. TCRdb re-called the 5' RACE reads through MiXCR, storing one row per CDR3 protein. The top ten clones hold approximately 1% of a sample with around 480,000 distinct CDR3 sequences, roughly 15% of them seen once. Sequencing was done on a sample of blood, either unsorted or a sorted T cell fraction (not recorded which). These receptors were taken from a male donor with ankylosing spondylitis. Both conserved end residues are part of each CDR3. Fields, in order: D gene, V gene, clone size, J gene, CDR3 DNA, CDR3 protein. The D gene is left open where the match is weak. Size tells how often a clone was seen (once, few, many) or the class of an expanded clone, and some rows leave it out.

D gene: NA
V gene: TRBV20-1
clone size: NA
J gene: TRBJ2-1
CDR3 DNA: TGCAGTGCTAGAGACCCAGGACTGGGTGGCAATGAGCAGTTCTTC
CDR3 protein: CSARDPGLGGNEQFF

D gene: NA
V gene: TRBV19
clone size: NA
J gene: TRBJ2-1
CDR3 DNA: TGTGCCAGTAGTATAGATCAGGGCCGCTATAATGAGCAGTTCTTC
CDR3 protein: CASSIDQGRYNEQFF

D gene: TRBD1
V gene: TRBV29-1
clone size: few
J gene: TRBJ2-3
CDR3 DNA: TGCACGGCCGGGACAGGGGGACCAGATACGCAGTATTTT
CDR3 protein: CTAGTGGPDTQYF

D gene: TRBD1
V gene: TRBV20-1
clone size: few
J gene: TRBJ1-5
CDR3 DNA: TGCAGTGCTAGAGACCCGACAGGGCGGCAGCAGCCCCAGCATTTT
CDR3 protein: CSARDPTGRQQPQHF

D gene: NA
V gene: TRBV7-3
clone size: NA
J gene: TRBJ2-2
CDR3 DNA: TGTGCCAGCAACAAGATGGGACTTAGCGGCCTGAACACCGGGGAGCTGTTTTTT
CDR3 protein: CASNKMGLSGLNTGELFF

D gene: TRBD1
V gene: TRBV18
clone size: NA
J gene: TRBJ2-1
CDR3 DNA: TGTGCCAGCTCACCCAAACAGGGGAAGACCAATGAGCAGTTCTTC
CDR3 protein: CASSPKQGKTNEQFF

D gene: NA
V gene: TRBV25-1
clone size: NA
J gene: TRBJ1-2
CDR3 DNA: TGTGCCAGCAGGGCACAGGGAGAGCACTATGGCTACACCTTC
CDR3 protein: CASRAQGEHYGYTF

D gene: TRBD1
V gene: TRBV5-8
clone size: NA
J gene: TRBJ2-5
CDR3 DNA: TGTGCCAGCAGCACGGGACAGAAAGAGACCCAGTACTTC
CDR3 protein: CASSTGQKETQYF

D gene: NA
V gene: TRBV9
clone size: few
J gene: TRBJ1-2
CDR3 DNA: TGTGCCAGCAGCGGAAAAAATCGGGGCTACACCTTC
CDR3 protein: CASSGKNRGYTF

D gene: NA
V gene: TRBV5-1
clone size: many
J gene: TRBJ1-1
CDR3 DNA: TGCGCCAGCAGCTTGGTAGGCACGAACACTGAAGCTTTCTTT
CDR3 protein: CASSLVGTNTEAFF

D gene: TRBD1
V gene: TRBV2
clone size: NA
J gene: TRBJ2-7
CDR3 DNA: TGTGCCAGCAGTCAGACAGGGGTTGGATCCTACGAGCAGTACTTC
CDR3 protein: CASSQTGVGSYEQYF